A selection of T cell receptor beta chains follows, all from one sample in a study of blood T cell repertoires in COVID-19. Repertoires were generated with immunoSEQ multiplex PCR, while TCRdb's copy carries only in-frame clones and drops some. The sample has 200,000 to 300,000 clones; over 80% are singletons. The sample consisted of peripheral blood. All receptors derive from a woman between 55 and 75 years old with active or convalescent COVID-19. The CDR3 runs from the conserved cysteine through the conserved F or W. The D gene is left open where the match is weak. Size is omitted from some rows. Given values are once, few, many or a class for expanded clones.

cdr3_aa | cdr3_nt | j_call | v_call | d_call | clone_size
CASSPRRSTGHYGYTF | TGTGCCAGCAGCCCACGTCGGTCTACCGGTCACTATGGCTACACCTTC | TRBJ1-2 | TRBV5-4 | . | few
CASSLETGGFETQYF | TGTGCCAGCAGTTTAGAAACAGGGGGCTTCGAGACCCAGTACTTC | TRBJ2-5 | TRBV28 | TRBD1 | .
CASKAPQGSNTGELFF | TGTGCCAGCAAAGCCCCCCAGGGATCGAACACCGGGGAGCTGTTTTTT | TRBJ2-2 | TRBV11-2 | . | .
CASSLGPGEVNTEAFF | TGTGCCAGCAGTTTGGGACCCGGGGAGGTGAACACTGAAGCTTTCTTT | TRBJ1-1 | TRBV28 | . | .
CASSPGQGVSNYGYTF | TGTGCCAGCAGCCCGGGACAGGGGGTTTCTAACTATGGCTACACCTTC | TRBJ1-2 | TRBV27 | TRBD1 | once
CASSPGMFGTDTQYF | TGTGCCAGCAGCCCAGGGATGTTTGGCACAGATACGCAGTATTTT | TRBJ2-3 | TRBV11-2 | . | .
CASSLNSPRGNTGELFF | TGTGCCAGCAGTTTAAATTCCCCCCGGGGGAACACCGGGGAGCTGTTTTTT | TRBJ2-2 | TRBV27 | . | .
CASSLMGLAGTGELFF | TGTGCCAGCAGCTTGATGGGACTAGCGGGAACCGGGGAGCTGTTTTTT | TRBJ2-2 | TRBV5-6 | TRBD2 | .
CASSIHCSSYNEQFF | TGTGCCAGCAGCATCCATTGTAGCTCCTACAATGAGCAGTTCTTC | TRBJ2-1 | TRBV21-1 | . | few
CASGLGTRAKETQYF | TGTGCCAGTGGTTTGGGGACTAGGGCTAAAGAGACCCAGTACTTC | TRBJ2-5 | TRBV2 | TRBD2 | .
CASASLPGSYNEQFF | TGTGCCAGCGCATCTCTTCCGGGCTCCTACAATGAGCAGTTCTTC | TRBJ2-1 | TRBV11-1 | . | .
CASSEYYTGELFF | TGTGCCAGCAGTGAATACTACACCGGGGAGCTGTTTTTT | TRBJ2-2 | TRBV25-1 | . | .
CSVGLVNDNEQFF | TGCAGCGTTGGACTGGTTAATGACAATGAGCAGTTCTTC | TRBJ2-1 | TRBV29-1 | . | .
CASSFSTGRETQYF | TGTGCCAGCAGCTTTTCTACAGGCCGGGAGACCCAGTACTTC | TRBJ2-5 | TRBV5-6 | . | .
CASSLFGLGQRQETQYF | TGTGCCAGCAGTTTATTCGGGTTGGGGCAGCGCCAAGAGACCCAGTACTTC | TRBJ2-5 | TRBV27 | . | .
CASSPSVTGELFF | TGTGCCAGCTCACCAAGCGTTACCGGGGAGCTGTTTTTT | TRBJ2-2 | TRBV18 | . | .
CASSLAGSTDTQYF | TGCGCCAGCAGCTTGGCCGGGAGCACAGATACGCAGTATTTT | TRBJ2-3 | TRBV5-1 | . | once
CASSPGVTSGSSNEQFF | TGTGCCAGCAGCCCTGGGGTGACTAGCGGGAGTTCAAATGAGCAGTTCTTC | TRBJ2-1 | TRBV11-2 | TRBD2 | once